These 5 T cell receptor beta chains came from one sample sequenced in a study of control samples from healthy donors and cancer patients. Clones were sequenced by immunoSEQ multiplex PCR, and TCRdb holds only the in-frame ones, with some missing. The table has over 100,000 clones, 75% to 95% seen once. The material sequenced was blood. The receptors were sampled from a man in his forties in good health.

This chain connects TRBV4-2 to TRBJ1-1, with 7 bases identical to TRBD1. The CDR3 length is 15 residues. After removal of 2 bases from V and 2 bases from J, the junction contained 5 bases not matched to a gene. Germline loops: CDR1 LGHNA, CDR2 YNFKEQ. DNA for the CDR3: TGTGCCAGCAGCCAACGACACAGGGGTAACACTGAAGCTTTCTTT. Its protein is CASSQRHRGNTEAFF.

J is TRBJ2-2 and V is TRBV11-2, with D possibly being TRBD2 (5 bases). V was shortened by 4 bases and J by 0 bases, with 15 bases between the two germline ends. The CDR3 loop spans 17 amino acids. Germline V CDR1 and CDR2: SGHAT, FQNNGV. CDR3 protein: CASSSGERSPNTGELFF. In DNA, the CDR3 is TGTGCCAGCAGCTCCGGGGAACGGTCGCCGAACACCGGGGAGCTGTTTTTT.

The chain uses TRBV7-9 and TRBJ2-2; D gene ambiguous. The CDR3 totals 12 residues. Germline CDR1 SEHNR, CDR2 FQNEAQ (reference sequence). V was cut by 5 bases and J by 6 bases, with 7 bases left in between. The CDR3: CASSKAAGELFF. The CDR3 DNA is TGTGCCAGCAGCAAGGCGGCCGGGGAGCTGTTTTTT.

The V gene is TRBV27, the J gene TRBJ1-6, with TRBD1 as a possible D gene (5 bases). The germline V and J ends were trimmed by 6 bases and 5 bases, with 14 bases remaining between them. Germline V gene data show CDR1 as MNHEY and CDR2 as SMNVEV (reference sequence). This CDR3 comprises 15 residues. The CDR3 reads CASSKTQGNNSPLHF. CDR3 sequence (DNA): TGTGCCAGCAGCAAGACTCAGGGTAATAATTCACCCCTCCACTTT.

The chain carries TRBV19 and TRBJ2-7; 8 bases line up with TRBD1. This CDR3 comprises 15 residues. Unmatched junction bases numbered 10, after V lost 5 bases and J lost 4 bases. From germline, CDR1 is LNHDA and CDR2 SQIVND (reference sequence). Written as DNA, the CDR3 is TGTGCCAGTAGTTTCCGGGACAGGAGAAATTACGAGCAGTACTTC. This sequence encodes CASSFRDRRNYEQYF.